Presented here are 32 T cell receptor beta chains from one specimen sequenced in a study of blood T cell repertoires in COVID-19. Generated by immunoSEQ multiplex PCR, the TCRdb table keeps only in-frame clones and is missing some. This sample carries 250,000 to 300,000 clones, roughly four fifths of them seen once, and the ten largest clones take approximately 5%. Material for sequencing was PBMCs or T cells enriched from blood (not recorded which). The receptors shown here come from a middle-aged man who had been exposed to COVID-19.

This chain connects TRBV30 to TRBJ2-1; no definite D call. CDR3 size: 14 residues. V was trimmed by 3 bases and J by 0 bases, leaving 9 bases between them. In germline, CDR1 is GTSNPN, CDR2 SVGIG (reference sequence). The CDR3 sequence: CAWRAASSYNEQFF. The CDR3 DNA reads as TGTGCCTGGAGGGCGGCGAGCTCCTACAATGAGCAGTTCTTC.

The chain has TRBV12-3 or TRBV12-4 and TRBJ2-1; D gene ambiguous. CDR3 length: 12 residues. The germline V and J ends were trimmed by 3 bases and 10 bases, with 10 bases remaining between them. DNA for the CDR3: TGTGCCAGCAGTTTCAACAGACAAGAGCAGTTCTTC. Encoded protein: CASSFNRQEQFF.

The chain employs TRBV10-3 and TRBJ1-5, with TRBD1 matching 8 bases. CDR3 length: 15 amino acids. CDR1 and CDR2 from the germline V gene are ENHRY and SYGVKD. J was trimmed by 4 bases and V by 6 bases; bases with no gene match: 8. The CDR3 loop reads CAISNDRGGNQPQHF. The DNA for the CDR3 is TGTGCCATCAGCAACGACAGGGGTGGGAATCAGCCCCAGCATTTT.

The rearrangement links TRBV5-5 to TRBJ1-2; D might be TRBD1 (6 bases). Germline V gene data show CDR1 as SGHKS and CDR2 as YYEKEE (reference sequence). The V gene lost 2 bases and the J gene lost 4 bases, with 12 bases spanning the gap. The CDR3 length is 14 residues. CDR3 protein: CASSLTGFPYGYTF. The DNA for the CDR3 is TGTGCCAGCAGCTTAACAGGGTTTCCCTATGGCTACACCTTC.

The chain is built from TRBV5-8 and TRBJ1-2, with D possibly being TRBD1 (6 bases). The length of the CDR3 is 15 residues. Looked up from germline, CDR1 is SGHTS and CDR2 is YDEGEE. With 1 base removed from V and 4 bases from J, the gap between germline ends came to 14 bases. The CDR3 reads CASSLSGGRSYGYTF. DNA for the CDR3: TGTGCCAGCAGCTTGTCGGGGGGCAGGAGCTATGGCTACACCTTC. Supplemented by reference TRBV5-8 and TRBJ1-2, the full variable domain reads EAGVTQSPTHLIKTRGQQATLRCSPISGHTSVYWYQQALGLGLQFLLWYDEGEERNRGNFPPRFSGRQFPNYSSELNVNALELEDSALYLCASSLSGGRSYGYTFGSGTRLTVV.

This sequence joins TRBV3-1 (or the pseudogene TRBV3-2) and TRBJ2-7; perhaps TRBD1 as D (5 bases). The germline V and J ends were trimmed by 0 bases and 4 bases, with 10 bases remaining between them. Germline V gene lookup returns CDR1 LGHDT and CDR2 YNNKEL (reference sequence). CDR3 size: 14 residues. The DNA for the CDR3 is TGTGCCAGCAGCCAAGATGACAGCTTTTACGAGCAGTACTTC. Translated: CASSQDDSFYEQYF.

The chain employs TRBV19 and TRBJ1-5; D is perhaps TRBD1 (6 bases). CDR3 length: 14 residues. Germline loops: CDR1 LNHDA, CDR2 SQIVND (reference sequence). The V end was cut by 8 bases, the J end by 5 bases, with 16 bases between. The CDR3, as DNA: TGTGCCAGTCTCGAACAGGGAGGGTATCAGCCCCAGCATTTT. It codes for CASLEQGGYQPQHF. Looking up the rest from reference TRBV19 and TRBJ1-5 gives the full variable domain: DGGITQSPKYLFRKEGQNVTLSCEQNLNHDAMYWYRQDPGQGLRLIYYSQIVNDFQKGDIAEGYSVSREKKESFPLTVTSAQKNPTAFYLCASLEQGGYQPQHFGDGTRLSIL.

In its sample, this clone was seen once. V and J are TRBV7-9 and TRBJ2-5; maybe TRBD1 (6 bases). The CDR3 sequence is 12 residues long. From germline, CDR1 is SEHNR and CDR2 FQNEAQ (reference sequence). The ends were cut back, 7 bases at V and 5 bases at J, with 11 bases in the middle. The CDR3 reads CASTIRGETQYF. CDR3 in DNA: TGTGCCAGCACCATAAGGGGGGAGACCCAGTACTTC.

Only a few counts were recorded for this clone. The chain recombines TRBV5-1 with TRBJ1-3; perhaps TRBD1 as D (6 bases). V lost 0 bases to trimming and J lost 1 base, with 14 bases between them. The germline gives CDR1 SGHRS, CDR2 YFSETQ. The CDR3 loop spans 17 amino acids. The CDR3 DNA is TGCGCCAGCAGCTTGGTAGGGATTACAGGGTCTGGAAACACCATATATTTT. Translated, it gives CASSLVGITGSGNTIYF.

The V gene is TRBV18, the J gene TRBJ2-1; 14 nucleotides line up with TRBD2. CDR1 is KGHSH, CDR2 LQKENI, per germline. CDR3 length: 17 amino acids. Trimming took 3 bases from V and 8 from J; bases not matched to a gene: 9. The CDR3 reads CASSPPRLAGGIDEQFF. The CDR3 bases are TGTGCCAGCTCACCTCCCCGACTAGCGGGAGGGATCGATGAGCAGTTCTTC.

The chain links TRBV11-2 to TRBJ2-1; 8 bases map to TRBD1. Germline V CDR1 and CDR2: SGHAT, FQNNGV. Unmatched junction bases numbered 5, after V lost 5 bases and J lost 5 bases. The CDR3 length is 14 residues. For the CDR3, the DNA is TGTGCCAGCAGCAGACGGACAGGGAACAATGAGCAGTTCTTC. It specifies CASSRRTGNNEQFF.

CDR3 loop: CASSQLARGISPLHF. The CDR3 DNA sequence: TGTGCCAGCAGCCAATTAGCCAGGGGAATTTCACCCCTCCACTTT. This chain links TRBV3-1 (or the pseudogene TRBV3-2) with TRBJ1-6, with D perhaps TRBD1 (6 bases). The germline V and J ends were trimmed by 2 bases and 9 bases, with 14 bases remaining between them. Germline V gene lookup returns CDR1 LGHDT and CDR2 YNNKEL (reference sequence). The CDR3 has 15 residues.

The rearrangement joins TRBV29-1 to TRBJ2-3; weak D call: TRBD2 (6 bases). Trimming removed 5 bases from V and 2 bases from J, with 17 bases in between. The CDR3 consists of 15 residues. CDR1 and CDR2 from the germline V gene are SQVTM and ANQGSEA. CDR3 DNA: TGCAGCGTTCCACCGGGACTTGCCAACACAGATACGCAGTATTTT. Translation gives CSVPPGLANTDTQYF.

J is TRBJ2-5 and V is TRBV19; D is uncertain. Germline values: CDR1 LNHDA, CDR2 SQIVND (reference sequence). This CDR3 region has 13 residues. V was pared by 5 bases and J by 1 base, with 8 bases between. The CDR3 region is CASSYQAQETQYF. CDR3 DNA: TGTGCCAGTAGTTACCAGGCCCAAGAGACCCAGTACTTC.

This clone was recorded only once. V usage is TRBV28 and J usage is TRBJ2-7; 8 bases are a match to TRBD2. Trimming removed 4 bases from V and 6 bases from J; junction bases left unmatched: 11. Germline V gene lookup returns CDR1 MDHEN and CDR2 SYDVKM. This CDR3 has 15 residues. CDR3 sequence reads: CASSSPGTSRGEQYF. In nucleotides, the CDR3 is TGTGCCAGCAGTTCCCCCGGGACTAGTCGCGGCGAGCAGTACTTC. The variable domain in full, with the rest retrieved from reference TRBV28 and TRBJ2-7, is DVKVTQSSRYLVKRTGEKVFLECVQDMDHENMFWYRQDPGLGLRLIYFSYDVKMKEKGDIPEGYSVSREKKERFSLILESASTNQTSMYLCASSSPGTSRGEQYFGPGTRLTVT.

This chain links TRBV29-1 with TRBJ1-5; weak D call: TRBD1 (5 bases). The CDR3 contains 13 residues. CDR1 and CDR2 (germline): SQVTM, ANQGSEA. V was cut by 6 bases and J by 3 bases, with 12 bases left in between. CDR3 residues: CSVSQGINQPQHF. CDR3 in DNA: TGCAGCGTGAGTCAGGGTATCAATCAGCCCCAGCATTTT. Combining the CDR3 with reference TRBV29-1 and TRBJ1-5 gives the whole variable domain SAVISQKPSRDICQRGTSLTIQCQVDSQVTMMFWYRQQPGQSLTLIATANQGSEATYESGFVIDKFPISRPNLTFSTLTVSNMSPEDSSIYLCSVSQGINQPQHFGDGTRLSIL.

The J gene is TRBJ1-2, the V gene TRBV19, with 9 bases lining up with TRBD1. Losses at the gene ends were 7 bases for V and 4 bases for J; bases not matched to a gene: 4. The germline gives CDR1 LNHDA, CDR2 SQIVND (reference sequence). The CDR3 length is 13 residues. The DNA for the CDR3 is TGTGCCAGTACCCCGACAGGGGGCTATGGCTACACCTTC. It encodes CASTPTGGYGYTF.

The chain couples TRBV10-3 to TRBJ2-3, with D tentatively TRBD2 (6 bases). Looked up from germline, CDR1 is ENHRY and CDR2 is SYGVKD. Trimming removed 6 bases at V and 3 bases at J, with 10 bases between. This CDR3 is 13 amino acids long. DNA of the CDR3: TGTGCCATCAGCGGGAGTGGGACAGATACGCAGTATTTT. Translation gives CAISGSGTDTQYF.

The chain links TRBV6-5 to TRBJ2-7, with 8 bases identical to TRBD1. The V segment lost 7 bases and the J segment 3 bases; nucleotides outside the gene matches: 11. The V gene's germline CDR1 is MNHEY and CDR2 SVGAGI. The CDR3 covers 15 residues. The CDR3 here is CASTNGRGLDYEQYF. The CDR3 nucleotides read TGTGCCAGCACCAACGGCAGGGGGCTTGACTACGAGCAGTACTTC.

This clone showed up just a few times. The V and J genes are TRBV6-5 and TRBJ1-6, with a tentative D call TRBD1 (5 bases). V was pared by 8 bases and J by 7 bases, with 15 bases between. Germline V CDR1 and CDR2: MNHEY, SVGAGI. This CDR3 region has 14 residues. The CDR3 bases are TGTGCCAGCCGCCGACCGGGGGGAAATTCACCCCTCCACTTT. As protein: CASRRPGGNSPLHF.

The chain has TRBV20-1 and TRBJ2-1, with D tentatively TRBD2 (5 bases). CDR3 length: 10 residues. Trimming took off 4 bases at V and 9 bases at J, with 7 bases between the two ends. The germline V gene encodes CDR1 DFQATT and CDR2 SNEGSKA (reference sequence). CDR3 in DNA: TGCAGTGCTATCGAGGGTGAGCAGTTCTTC. The encoded protein is CSAIEGEQFF.

This chain connects TRBV7-9 to TRBJ2-5; D is unclear. This CDR3 contains 15 residues. V lost 2 bases, J lost 0 bases, and 10 bases lay in between. Germline CDR1 is SEHNR and CDR2 is FQNEAQ (reference sequence). CDR3 amino acids: CASSLPLRDQETQYF. CDR3 DNA sequence: TGTGCCAGCAGCTTACCTCTTAGAGACCAAGAGACCCAGTACTTC.

The rearrangement links TRBV10-3 to TRBJ1-4; 8 positions match TRBD1. The CDR3 is made up of 14 amino acids. Trimming took 10 bases from V and 8 from J; bases not matched to a gene: 12. Germline CDR1 and CDR2: ENHRY and SYGVKD. The CDR3 region has the DNA TGTGCCACCAGAGACAGGGGCCTTGGGGAAAAACTGTTTTTT. Its translation: CATRDRGLGEKLFF.

The V and J genes are TRBV5-4 and TRBJ2-6; no clear D gene. V was clipped by 2 bases and J by 0 bases, with 6 bases between them. Per the germline V gene, CDR1 is SGHNT and CDR2 is YYREEE (reference sequence). This CDR3 region has 15 residues. The CDR3 DNA is TGTGCCAGCAGCTTTTGGAGCTCTGGGGCCAACGTCCTGACTTTC. It translates to CASSFWSSGANVLTF.

V gene TRBV25-1 combines with J gene TRBJ2-6, with D uncertain. Germline values: CDR1 MGHDK, CDR2 SYGVNS. The V end lost 4 bases, the J end lost 0 bases, and 10 bases lay between the germline ends. The CDR3 contains 16 residues. The CDR3 DNA reads as TGTGCCAGCAGTGCCACTTTTAGCTCTGGGGCCAACGTCCTGACTTTC. Protein: CASSATFSSGANVLTF.

The rearrangement uses TRBV5-4 and TRBJ2-3; D is possibly TRBD2 (6 bases). Looked up from germline, CDR1 is SGHNT and CDR2 is YYREEE (reference sequence). V shed 4 bases and J shed 6 bases, with 27 bases lying between them. The CDR3 spans 18 residues. In DNA form, the CDR3 reads TGTGCCAGCAGCCAGCGAACCACGGGACTTCTTGTAGCGGATACGCAGTATTTT. Protein sequence: CASSQRTTGLLVADTQYF.

The chain combines TRBV2 with TRBJ2-5; a possible D gene is TRBD1 (6 bases). CDR1 is SNHLY, CDR2 FYNNEI, per germline. Between the trimmed V and J ends, which lost 5 bases and 5 bases, there was a span of 12 bases. The CDR3 runs to 13 residues. CDR3 residues: CASSTGLRETQYF. The CDR3 DNA sequence: TGTGCCAGCAGTACAGGGTTAAGGGAGACCCAGTACTTC.

This clone was seen more than once but under ten times. The CDR3 reads CASSVSDGDEAFF. In DNA, the CDR3 is TGTGCCAGTAGTGTGTCGGACGGGGATGAAGCTTTCTTT. V is TRBV19 and J is TRBJ1-1; unclear D gene. Germline loops: CDR1 LNHDA, CDR2 SQIVND (reference sequence). There are 13 residues in the CDR3. V dropped 5 bases and J dropped 7 bases, with 14 bases sitting between them.

V gene TRBV19 combines with J gene TRBJ1-2; the D gene is possibly TRBD1 (6 bases). V lost 2 bases and J 4 bases, leaving 14 bases between the germline ends. CDR3 size: 15 residues. Per germline, CDR1 LNHDA and CDR2 SQIVND (reference sequence). CDR3 residues: CASSISTGSGYGYTF. In nucleotides, the CDR3 is TGTGCCAGTAGTATATCTACAGGGAGTGGCTATGGCTACACCTTC. The entire variable domain, with the rest obtained from reference TRBV19 and TRBJ1-2, is as follows: DGGITQSPKYLFRKEGQNVTLSCEQNLNHDAMYWYRQDPGQGLRLIYYSQIVNDFQKGDIAEGYSVSREKKESFPLTVTSAQKNPTAFYLCASSISTGSGYGYTFGSGTRLTVV.

The chain recombines TRBV27 with TRBJ1-2, with 8 positions matching TRBD1. Unmatched junction bases numbered 8, after V lost 6 bases and J lost 8 bases. This CDR3 spans 13 amino acids. Germline V CDR1 and CDR2: MNHEY, SMNVEV (reference sequence). CDR3 region: CASSRGQGKGYTF. The CDR3 nucleotides read TGTGCCAGCAGCCGCGGACAGGGAAAAGGCTACACCTTC.

The chain recombines TRBV11-2 with TRBJ2-5, with D possibly being TRBD2 (5 bases). The V and J ends lost 1 base and 2 bases respectively, with 5 bases between them. Germline V CDR1 and CDR2: SGHAT, FQNNGV. The CDR3 totals 13 residues. DNA for the CDR3: TGTGCCAGCAGCTTAGGGGAGCAAGAGACCCAGTACTTC. Translated, it gives CASSLGEQETQYF.

In DNA, the CDR3 is TGTGCCAGCAGCAGAACCGTCGGAAACACCATATATTTT. Its translation is CASSRTVGNTIYF. The genes are TRBV27 and TRBJ1-3; D is ambiguous. This CDR3 is 13 amino acids long. CDR1 MNHEY and CDR2 SMNVEV come from the germline V gene (reference sequence). Between the trimmed V and J ends, which lost 6 bases and 4 bases, there was a span of 10 bases.